This is a list of T cell receptor beta chains from one sample in a study of cytomegalovirus exposure and HLA in healthy donors. TCRdb's table, derived via immunoSEQ multiplex PCR, lists solely in-frame clones and lacks some. Among around 150,000 clones listed, approximately 79% were seen once. Sequencing was done on a sample of PBMCs. The receptors originated from a woman aged 25 to 39 in good health and CMV-seronegative. CDR3s include the opening cysteine and the closing phenylalanine or tryptophan. Fields, in order: D gene, V gene, J gene, clone size, CDR3 protein, CDR3 DNA. The D gene is left open where the match is weak. Clone size appears in some rows only: once, few, many, or a class for an expanded clone.

NA	TRBV4-2	TRBJ1-2	NA	CASSLTGAGEGYTF	TGTGCCAGCAGCCTTACTGGGGCGGGGGAAGGCTACACCTTC
NA	TRBV6-5	TRBJ2-2	NA	CASSYYSSNTGELFF	TGTGCCAGCAGTTACTACAGCTCGAACACCGGGGAGCTGTTTTTT
TRBD2	TRBV25-1	TRBJ2-1	NA	CASSDAGTSVKNEQFF	TGTGCCAGCAGTGACGCCGGGACTAGCGTAAAGAATGAGCAGTTCTTC
NA	TRBV7-2	TRBJ1-4	NA	CASSSRGYDEKLFF	TGTGCCAGCAGCTCTAGGGGATACGATGAAAAACTGTTTTTT
NA	TRBV11-3	TRBJ2-2	NA	CASSQSRASTGELFF	TGTGCCAGCAGCCAAAGCAGGGCGAGCACCGGGGAGCTGTTTTTT
TRBD1	TRBV6-1	TRBJ1-2	NA	CASTSGQRYGYTF	TGTGCCAGCACTTCGGGACAGAGATATGGCTACACCTTC
NA	TRBV27	TRBJ1-2	NA	CASSLSRRAYGYTF	TGTGCCAGCAGTTTATCGAGGAGGGCCTATGGCTACACCTTC
NA	TRBV27	TRBJ1-1	NA	CASSLSRGGTEAFF	TGTGCCAGCAGTTTGAGCCGGGGGGGGACTGAAGCTTTCTTT
TRBD1	TRBV19	TRBJ1-2	NA	CASSTAGTGHGYTF	TGTGCCAGTAGTACCGCCGGGACAGGGCATGGCTACACCTTC
NA	TRBV5-1	TRBJ2-5	NA	CASSLLEETQYF	TGCGCCAGCAGCTTGCTAGAAGAGACCCAGTACTTC
NA	TRBV27	TRBJ2-7	once	CASSFVVGQYHEQYF	TGTGCCAGCAGTTTTGTAGTTGGACAGTACCACGAGCAGTACTTC
NA	TRBV6-6	TRBJ2-5	NA	CASSLKETQYF	TGTGCCAGCAGTTTAAAAGAGACCCAGTACTTC
NA	TRBV6-5	TRBJ1-5	NA	CASSPSGKGGQPQHF	TGTGCCAGCAGTCCCTCAGGTAAAGGTGGCCAGCCCCAGCATTTT
NA	TRBV6-6	TRBJ1-2	NA	CASSYQGRGTF	TGTGCCAGCAGTTACCAGGGCAGGGGCACCTTC
TRBD1	TRBV9	TRBJ1-2	NA	CASSARQGGSYGYTF	TGTGCCAGCAGCGCTCGACAGGGAGGATCCTATGGCTACACCTTC
TRBD1	TRBV5-1	TRBJ1-2	NA	CASSLTGSGDYGYTF	TGCGCCAGCAGTCTGACAGGGAGCGGAGACTATGGCTACACCTTC
NA	TRBV6-5	TRBJ2-7	NA	CASRTLTVTYEQYF	TGTGCCAGCAGGACCCTGACAGTCACCTACGAGCAGTACTTC
NA	TRBV25-1	TRBJ2-7	NA	CASSESGYSSYEQYF	TGTGCCAGCAGTGAATCTGGCTACAGCTCCTACGAGCAGTACTTC